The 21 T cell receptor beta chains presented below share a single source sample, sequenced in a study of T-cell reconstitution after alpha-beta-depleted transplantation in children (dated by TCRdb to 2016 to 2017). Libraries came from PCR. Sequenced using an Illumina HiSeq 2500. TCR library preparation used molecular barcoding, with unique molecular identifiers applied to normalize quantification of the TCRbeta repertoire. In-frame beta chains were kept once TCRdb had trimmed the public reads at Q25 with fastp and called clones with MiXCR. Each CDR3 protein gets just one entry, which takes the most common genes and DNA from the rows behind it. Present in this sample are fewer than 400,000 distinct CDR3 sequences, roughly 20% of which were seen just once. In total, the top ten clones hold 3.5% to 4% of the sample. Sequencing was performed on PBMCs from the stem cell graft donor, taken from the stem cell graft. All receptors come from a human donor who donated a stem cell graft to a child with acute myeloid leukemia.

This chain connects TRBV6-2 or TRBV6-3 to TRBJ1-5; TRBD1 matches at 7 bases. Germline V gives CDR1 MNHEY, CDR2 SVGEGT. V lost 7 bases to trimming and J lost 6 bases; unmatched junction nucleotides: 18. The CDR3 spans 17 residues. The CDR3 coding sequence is TGTGCCAGCACCCCTAGAAAGGGAAGGGGGCAGATTCAGCCCCAGCATTTT. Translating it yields CASTPRKGRGQIQPQHF.

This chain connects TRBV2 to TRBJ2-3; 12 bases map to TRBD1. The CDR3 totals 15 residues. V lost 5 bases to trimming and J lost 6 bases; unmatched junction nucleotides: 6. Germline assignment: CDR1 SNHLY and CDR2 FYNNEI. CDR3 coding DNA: TGTGCCAGCAGTTATGGGACAGGGGGCTCGGATACGCAGTATTTT. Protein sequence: CASSYGTGGSDTQYF.

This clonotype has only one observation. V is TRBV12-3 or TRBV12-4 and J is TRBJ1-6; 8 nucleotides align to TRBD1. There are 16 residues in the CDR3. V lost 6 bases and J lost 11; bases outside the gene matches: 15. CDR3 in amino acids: CASSKNTGGRIAPLHF. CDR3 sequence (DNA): TGTGCCAGCAGCAAGAATACAGGGGGTAGAATTGCACCCCTCCACTTT.

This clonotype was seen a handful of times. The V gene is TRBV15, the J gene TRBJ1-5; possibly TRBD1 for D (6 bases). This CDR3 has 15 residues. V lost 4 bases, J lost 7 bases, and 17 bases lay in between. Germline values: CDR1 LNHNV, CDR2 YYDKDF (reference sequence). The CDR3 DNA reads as TGTGCCACCAGCATCGACACAGGGTATGGCCAGCCCCAGCATTTT. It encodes CATSIDTGYGQPQHF.

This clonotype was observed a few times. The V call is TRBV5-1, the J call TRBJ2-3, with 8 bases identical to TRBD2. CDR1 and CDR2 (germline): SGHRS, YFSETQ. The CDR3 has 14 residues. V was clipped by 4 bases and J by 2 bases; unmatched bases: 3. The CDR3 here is CASSISGITDTQYF. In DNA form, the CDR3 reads TGCGCCAGCAGCATTAGCGGGATCACAGATACGCAGTATTTT.

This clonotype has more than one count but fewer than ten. CDR3 protein: CASTEGGTYEQYF. CDR3 coding DNA: TGCGCCAGCACCGAGGGGGGGACCTACGAGCAGTACTTC. The chain recombines TRBV10-2 with TRBJ2-7; a weak D match, TRBD2 (7 bases). V was cut by 7 bases and J by 2 bases, with 12 bases left in between. This CDR3 comprises 13 residues. Per the germline V gene, CDR1 is WSHSY and CDR2 is SAAADI.

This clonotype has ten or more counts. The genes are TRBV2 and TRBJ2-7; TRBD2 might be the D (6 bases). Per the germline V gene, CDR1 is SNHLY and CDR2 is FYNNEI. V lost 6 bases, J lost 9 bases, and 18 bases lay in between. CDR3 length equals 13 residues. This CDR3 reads CASRRGAIESQYF. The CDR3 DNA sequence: TGTGCCAGCAGACGCGGGGCCATTGAGTCGCAGTACTTC.

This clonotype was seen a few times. In nucleotides, the CDR3 is TGTGCCAGCAGCTTAGGTGGGGACTACGAGCAGTACTTC. This sequence encodes CASSLGGDYEQYF. The genes are TRBV7-3 and TRBJ2-7; unclear D gene. Germline lookup yields CDR1 SGHTA and CDR2 FQGTGA. The V end was cut by 2 bases, the J end by 3 bases, with 8 bases between. CDR3 size: 13 residues.

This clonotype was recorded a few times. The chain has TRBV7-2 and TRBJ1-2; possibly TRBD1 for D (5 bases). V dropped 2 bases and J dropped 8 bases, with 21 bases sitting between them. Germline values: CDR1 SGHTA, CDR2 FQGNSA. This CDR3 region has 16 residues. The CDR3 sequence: CASSLSSSGSARGYTF. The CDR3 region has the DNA TGTGCCAGCAGCTTATCAAGCTCAGGGTCTGCTAGGGGCTACACCTTC.

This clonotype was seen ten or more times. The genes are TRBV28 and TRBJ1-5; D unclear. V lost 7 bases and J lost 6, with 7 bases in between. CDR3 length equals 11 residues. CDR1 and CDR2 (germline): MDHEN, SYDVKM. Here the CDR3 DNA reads TGTGCCAGCAAGGATGTTCAGCCCCAGCATTTT. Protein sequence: CASKDVQPQHF.

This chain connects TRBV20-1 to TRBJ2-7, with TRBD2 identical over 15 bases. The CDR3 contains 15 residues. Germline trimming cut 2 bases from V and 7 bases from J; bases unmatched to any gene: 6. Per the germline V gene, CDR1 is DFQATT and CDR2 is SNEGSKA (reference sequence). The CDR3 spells CSARFPGLAGGEQYF. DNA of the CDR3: TGCAGTGCTAGATTCCCGGGACTAGCGGGAGGAGAGCAGTACTTC.

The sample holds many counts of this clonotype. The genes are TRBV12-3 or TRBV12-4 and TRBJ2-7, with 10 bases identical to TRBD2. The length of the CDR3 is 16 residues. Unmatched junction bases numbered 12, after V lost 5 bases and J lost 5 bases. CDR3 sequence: CASSPRLAGDAHEQYF. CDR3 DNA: TGTGCCAGCAGTCCCCGTCTAGCGGGAGATGCCCACGAGCAGTACTTC.

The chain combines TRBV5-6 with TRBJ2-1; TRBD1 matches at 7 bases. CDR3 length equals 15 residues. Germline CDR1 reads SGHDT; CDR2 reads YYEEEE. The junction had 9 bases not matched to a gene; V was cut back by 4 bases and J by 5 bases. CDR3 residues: CASSTSGTVNNEQFF. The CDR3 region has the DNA TGTGCCAGCAGCACATCCGGGACAGTCAACAATGAGCAGTTCTTC.

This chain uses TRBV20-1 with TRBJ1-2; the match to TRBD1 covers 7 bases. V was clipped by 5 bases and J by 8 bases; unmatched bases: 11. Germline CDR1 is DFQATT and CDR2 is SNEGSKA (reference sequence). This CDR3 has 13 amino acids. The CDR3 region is CSAALEGAAGYTF. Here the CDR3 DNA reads TGCAGTGCTGCCCTGGAGGGGGCGGCCGGCTACACCTTC.

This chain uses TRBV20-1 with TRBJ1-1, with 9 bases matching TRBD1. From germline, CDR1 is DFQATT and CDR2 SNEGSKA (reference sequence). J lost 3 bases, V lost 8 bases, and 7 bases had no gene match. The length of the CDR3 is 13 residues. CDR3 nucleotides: TGCAGTAAGACAGGGGGTTTGTACACTGAAGCTTTCTTT. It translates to CSKTGGLYTEAFF.

The CDR3 reads CASSFVSGNEQFF. For the CDR3, the DNA is TGTGCCAGCAGTTTTGTGTCGGGGAATGAGCAGTTCTTC. The rearrangement uses TRBV28 and TRBJ2-1; possibly TRBD2 for D (5 bases). With 3 bases removed from V and 7 bases from J, the gap between germline ends came to 10 bases. The CDR3 runs 13 residues. The germline CDR1 and CDR2 sequences are MDHEN and SYDVKM.

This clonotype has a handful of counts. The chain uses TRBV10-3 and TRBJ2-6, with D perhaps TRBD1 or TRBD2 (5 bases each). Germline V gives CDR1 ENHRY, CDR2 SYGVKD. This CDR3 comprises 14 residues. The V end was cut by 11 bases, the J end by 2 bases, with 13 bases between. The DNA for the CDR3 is TGTGCCTCAGAGAGGGGAACTGGGGCCAACGTCCTGACTTTC. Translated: CASERGTGANVLTF.

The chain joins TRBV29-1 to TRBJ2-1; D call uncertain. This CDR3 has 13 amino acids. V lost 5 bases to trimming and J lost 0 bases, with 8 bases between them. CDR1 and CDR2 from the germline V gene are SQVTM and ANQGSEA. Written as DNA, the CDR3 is TGCAGCGTTCCCCTCTCCTCCTACAATGAGCAGTTCTTC. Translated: CSVPLSSYNEQFF.

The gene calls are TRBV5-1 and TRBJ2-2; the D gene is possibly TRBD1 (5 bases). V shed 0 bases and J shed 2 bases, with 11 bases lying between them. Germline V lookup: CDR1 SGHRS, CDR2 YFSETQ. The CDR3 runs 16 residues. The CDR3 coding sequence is TGCGCCAGCAGCTTGGTGGTAGGGGCAAACACCGGGGAGCTGTTTTTT. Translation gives CASSLVVGANTGELFF.

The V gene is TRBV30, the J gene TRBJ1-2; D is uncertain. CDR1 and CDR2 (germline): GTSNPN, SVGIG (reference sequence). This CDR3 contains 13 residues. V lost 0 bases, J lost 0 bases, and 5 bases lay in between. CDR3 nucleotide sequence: TGTGCCTGGAGTGTCCCGCCTAACTATGGCTACACCTTC. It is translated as CAWSVPPNYGYTF.

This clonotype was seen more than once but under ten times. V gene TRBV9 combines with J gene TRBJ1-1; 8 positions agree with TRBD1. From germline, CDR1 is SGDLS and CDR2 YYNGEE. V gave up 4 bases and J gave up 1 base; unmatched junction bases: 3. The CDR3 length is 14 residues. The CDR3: CASSWGQANTEAFF. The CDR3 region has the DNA TGTGCCAGCAGCTGGGGACAGGCGAACACTGAAGCTTTCTTT.